This is a list of T cell receptor beta chains from one sample in a study of T-cell reconstitution after alpha-beta-depleted transplantation in children. TCRdb re-called the PCR reads through MiXCR, storing one row per CDR3 protein. The repertoire includes about 830,000 distinct CDR3 sequences, under 20% of them detected once, and just under 5% sits in the top ten. Sequenced here: PBMCs, mostly from graft donor cells, sampled 360 days after TCRalphabeta/CD19-depleted stem cell transplant. The source of these receptors is a male patient younger than 18 who had a stem cell transplant for acute lymphoblastic leukemia, so the T cells may come from the graft donor. Each CDR3 is given with its conserved first and last residue. The D gene is left open where the match is weak. Clone size is not always given. Where it is, it says once, few, many or a class for expanded clones.

j_gene,v_gene,abundance,len,d_gene,CDR3aa,CDR3nt
TRBJ2-1,TRBV12-3/TRBV12-4,once,16,.,CASSFLGSGLHNEQFF,TGTGCCAGCAGTTTCCTTGGGAGCGGACTCCACAATGAGCAGTTCTTC
TRBJ1-6,TRBV20-1,few,16,TRBD1,CSASDKGAAFNSPLHF,TGCAGTGCTAGTGACAAGGGGGCCGCTTTTAATTCACCCCTCCACTTT
TRBJ2-7,TRBV28,many,10,.,CASGDYEQYF,TGTGCCAGCGGGGACTACGAGCAGTACTTC
TRBJ2-1,TRBV5-1,few,15,TRBD2,CASSFSGGSGNEQFF,TGCGCCAGCAGCTTTAGTGGCGGGAGTGGCAATGAGCAGTTCTTC
TRBJ2-3,TRBV18,.,16,.,CASSSTSRERTDTQYF,TGTGCCAGCTCATCTACTAGTAGGGAACGCACAGATACGCAGTATTTT
TRBJ2-7,TRBV5-6,few,18,TRBD2,CASSEGLAGYGEPYEQYF,TGTGCCAGCAGCGAGGGACTAGCGGGATATGGGGAGCCGTACGAGCAGTACTTC
TRBJ2-7,TRBV13,many,15,.,CASSYGRSRFDEQYF,TGTGCCAGCAGCTACGGTAGGTCCCGATTTGACGAGCAGTACTTC
TRBJ2-3,TRBV11-1,few,15,TRBD2,CASRTSGPFTDTQYF,TGTGCCAGCAGGACTAGCGGCCCTTTCACAGATACGCAGTATTTT
TRBJ2-2,TRBV9,few,19,.,CASSSRRRVLVGNTGELFF,TGTGCCAGCAGCTCGCGCCGGCGGGTCCTAGTCGGGAACACCGGGGAGCTGTTTTTT
TRBJ2-1,TRBV5-1,many,13,.,CASSLGANNEQFF,TGCGCCAGCAGCTTGGGCGCGAACAATGAGCAGTTCTTC
TRBJ2-3,TRBV20-1,few,19,TRBD2,CSASGFKKTSGSSTDTQYF,TGCAGTGCTAGTGGTTTTAAAAAGACTAGCGGGAGTAGCACAGATACGCAGTATTTT
TRBJ2-7,TRBV19,few,14,TRBD2,CASSIGTSGDEQYF,TGTGCCAGTAGTATCGGGACTAGCGGAGACGAGCAGTACTTC